This T cell receptor (beta chain) was documented in a study of regulatory dendritic cells for organ transplantation. This clone was observed a handful of times. The antigen is unknown. CFSE-labeled sorted T cells met regulatory or mature dendritic cells for 5 days. Memory T cells were CD45RO+, naive were CD45RA+, sorted by FACS. The protocol was immunoSEQ multiplex PCR, while the TCRdb copy is restricted to in-frame clones and leaves out a portion. The sample gives over 20,000 clones, 80% to 90% of which show up once; around 0.68% is in the top ten. Trimming took 6 bases from V and 10 from J, leaving 12 bases between them. CDR3 length: 12 residues. Germline loops: CDR1 MNHEY, CDR2 SVGAGI.

The TCR comes from a human donor in good health. The chain couples TRBV6-5 to TRBJ2-2, with D possibly being TRBD2 (6 bases). Sequencing was performed on naive CD4+ T cells from blood cultured with regulatory dendritic cells. Subset noted: CD45RA+ naive T cells. The chain's CDR3 is CASSRDSAELFF. The CDR3 nucleotides are TGTGCCAGCAGCCGGGACTCCGCGGAGCTGTTTTTT.